Following are 21 T cell receptor beta chains from one sample sequenced in a study of Tregs in tolerant kidney transplant recipients. Clones were read by immunoSEQ multiplex PCR, and TCRdb kept only the in-frame ones, dropping some. The sample lists tens of thousands of clones, 93% occurring once. Recipients received nonmyeloablative bone marrow transplants from related graft donors, with transient mixed chimerism. The specimen comprised CD4+ T cells from blood (PBMCs), sampled 12 months after the transplant. These receptors were taken from a human patient who received a combined kidney and bone marrow transplant. The T cells may partly be graft donor cells.

The rearrangement uses TRBV20-1 and TRBJ1-6, with unresolved D. The ends were cut back, 5 bases at V and 7 bases at J, with 6 bases in the middle. The CDR3 sequence is 11 residues long. The germline CDR1 and CDR2 sequences are DFQATT and SNEGSKA (reference sequence). CDR3 amino acids: CSAPLNSPLHF. The CDR3 coding sequence is TGCAGTGCTCCTTTAAATTCACCCCTCCACTTT.

V is TRBV5-1 and J is TRBJ2-3; 12 bases fit TRBD2. V was pared by 0 bases and J by 5 bases, with 7 bases of the junction left unmatched. The CDR3 sequence is 17 residues long. Germline V gene sequence: CDR1 SGHRS, CDR2 YFSETQ. In DNA form, the CDR3 reads TGCGCCAGCAGCTTGGTACCTAGCGGGGGGGCCGAAGATACGCAGTATTTT. Translating gives CASSLVPSGGAEDTQYF.

CDR3 loop: CASSPLGAGLNTEAFF. The CDR3, as DNA: TGTGCCAGCTCACCGCTCGGTGCAGGGCTGAACACTGAAGCTTTCTTT. The chain combines TRBV18 with TRBJ1-1, with D possibly matching TRBD1 (5 bases). From germline, CDR1 is KGHSH and CDR2 LQKENI. There are 16 residues in the CDR3. The germline V and J ends were trimmed by 3 bases and 0 bases, with 14 bases remaining between them. Using reference TRBV18 and TRBJ1-1 for the parts outside the CDR3, the full variable domain is NAGVMQNPRHLVRRRGQEARLRCSPMKGHSHVYWYRQLPEEGLKFMVYLQKENIIDESGMPKERFSAEFPKEGPSILRIQQVVRGDSAAYFCASSPLGAGLNTEAFFGQGTRLTVV.

The chain uses TRBV10-2 and TRBJ1-1; tentatively, D is TRBD1 (6 bases). V lost 7 bases to trimming and J lost 0 bases, with 15 bases between them. Germline V gives CDR1 WSHSY, CDR2 SAAADI. The CDR3 loop spans 15 amino acids. CDR3 nucleotides: TGCGCCAGCAACAGACAGGTCCCCATGAACACTGAAGCTTTCTTT. Its protein is CASNRQVPMNTEAFF.

The chain has TRBV19 and TRBJ2-1, with D possibly matching TRBD1 (6 bases). Germline V CDR1 and CDR2: LNHDA, SQIVND (reference sequence). V was shortened by 6 bases and J by 1 base, with 7 bases between the two germline ends. This CDR3 region has 13 residues. CDR3 sequence: CASSDRSYNEQFF. The DNA of the CDR3 is TGTGCCAGTAGCGACAGGTCCTACAATGAGCAGTTCTTC.

V gene TRBV7-9 combines with J gene TRBJ2-2, with a possible D match to TRBD2 (6 bases). The length of the CDR3 is 14 residues. Germline V gene lookup returns CDR1 SEHNR and CDR2 FQNEAQ (reference sequence). Trimming shortened V by 5 bases and J by 7 bases, and 14 bases separated the two germline ends. CDR3 nucleotides: TGTGCCAGCAGCGCAGGAGGGAGGAGCGGGGAGCTGTTTTTT. It encodes CASSAGGRSGELFF.

The V call is TRBV5-1, the J call TRBJ2-5; perhaps TRBD1 as D (5 bases). The V gene's germline CDR1 is SGHRS and CDR2 YFSETQ. Trimming took off 4 bases at V and 4 bases at J, with 17 bases between the two ends. The CDR3 loop spans 15 amino acids. CDR3 protein: CASSQGRIPPETQYF. Written as DNA, the CDR3 is TGCGCCAGCAGCCAGGGTCGCATACCACCAGAGACCCAGTACTTC.

This chain uses TRBV5-1 with TRBJ2-1; a weak D match, TRBD2 (7 bases). Per germline, CDR1 SGHRS and CDR2 YFSETQ. The CDR3 contains 16 residues. V was shortened by 3 bases and J by 4 bases, with 17 bases between the two germline ends. Here the CDR3 DNA reads TGCGCCAGCAGCTGGGGGGCAGCGGGAAAATACAATGAGCAGTTCTTC. Encoded protein: CASSWGAAGKYNEQFF.

The V and J genes are TRBV7-3 and TRBJ1-3; 8 bases are shared with TRBD1. Germline V gives CDR1 SGHTA, CDR2 FQGTGA. Trimming took 5 bases from V and 4 from J; bases not matched to a gene: 4. The CDR3 loop spans 14 amino acids. The CDR3 spells CASSLGTGGNTIYF. For the CDR3, the DNA is TGTGCCAGCAGCCTCGGGACAGGAGGAAACACCATATATTTT.

The chain employs TRBV5-3 and TRBJ2-1; possibly TRBD1 for D (6 bases). TRBV5-3 is known as an ORF, though its function is uncertain. The V and J ends lost 2 bases and 4 bases respectively, with 31 bases between them. This CDR3 spans 21 amino acids. CDR3 region: CARSLKPGQKIKFRAYNEQFF. The CDR3 coding sequence is TGTGCCAGAAGCTTAAAACCCGGACAGAAGATCAAATTCAGGGCTTACAATGAGCAGTTCTTC.

This chain joins TRBV25-1 and TRBJ1-1, with D uncertain. CDR3 size: 15 residues. V shed 4 bases and J shed 2 bases, with 14 bases lying between them. Germline loops: CDR1 MGHDK, CDR2 SYGVNS. The CDR3 loop reads CASSGSPGYNTEAFF. The CDR3 region has the DNA TGTGCCAGCAGTGGGAGCCCGGGGTACAACACTGAAGCTTTCTTT.

The chain is built from TRBV10-2 and TRBJ2-7, with 8 bases fitting TRBD1. The CDR3 length is 13 residues. Germline CDR1 and CDR2: WSHSY and SAAADI. J lost 5 bases, V lost 5 bases, and 5 bases had no gene match. DNA for the CDR3: TGCGCCAGCAGTCCGTGGACAGGGAACGAGCAGTACTTC. This translates into CASSPWTGNEQYF.

The rearrangement joins TRBV7-2 to TRBJ1-3; D is possibly TRBD1 (5 bases). The CDR3 runs 16 residues. Germline CDR1 reads SGHTA; CDR2 reads FQGNSA. The germline V and J ends were trimmed by 0 bases and 4 bases, with 13 bases remaining between them. The CDR3 here is CASSLAPGGVGNTIYF. CDR3 bases: TGTGCCAGCAGCTTAGCCCCGGGGGGGGTGGGAAACACCATATATTTT.

In this sample, this clone turned up once. This chain links TRBV27 with TRBJ2-7; tentative D call: TRBD2 (6 bases). With 7 bases removed from V and 1 base from J, the gap between germline ends came to 11 bases. This CDR3 comprises 13 residues. Germline values: CDR1 MNHEY, CDR2 SMNVEV (reference sequence). The CDR3 DNA reads TGTGCCAGCACTAGACTAGGATCCTACGAGCAGTACTTC. Its protein is CASTRLGSYEQYF.

V usage is TRBV30 and J usage is TRBJ1-4; D not resolved. The CDR3 spans 13 residues. Germline V gene lookup returns CDR1 GTSNPN and CDR2 SVGIG (reference sequence). Trimming removed 3 bases at V and 4 bases at J, with 9 bases between. The DNA of the CDR3 is TGTGCCTGGAGACGGCGGGATAATGAAAAACTGTTTTTT. Translating gives CAWRRRDNEKLFF.

The rearrangement uses TRBV7-3 and TRBJ2-3, with 8 bases that match TRBD2. V shed 0 bases, J shed 0 bases, and the junction held 2 bases outside the gene matches. The CDR3 is 16 residues long. CDR1 SGHTA and CDR2 FQGTGA come from the germline V gene. The CDR3 DNA reads TGTGCCAGCAGCTTAACAGCGGGAGCTAGCACAGATACGCAGTATTTT. As protein: CASSLTAGASTDTQYF. Together with reference TRBV7-3 and TRBJ2-3, the CDR3 gives the full variable domain: GAGVSQTPSNKVTEKGKYVELRCDPISGHTALYWYRQSLGQGPEFLIYFQGTGAADDSGLPNDRFFAVRPEGSVSTLKIQRTERGDSAVYLCASSLTAGASTDTQYFGPGTRLTVL.

V and J are TRBV19 and TRBJ1-1; 7 bases align to TRBD1. The CDR3 loop spans 15 amino acids. Germline V gene sequence: CDR1 LNHDA, CDR2 SQIVND (reference sequence). With 6 bases clipped from V and 0 bases from J, the junction kept 7 bases outside the gene matches. The CDR3 DNA follows: TGTGCCAGTAGACCGAACAGGGGAATGAACACTGAAGCTTTCTTT. Translation: CASRPNRGMNTEAFF. Looking up the rest from reference TRBV19 and TRBJ1-1 gives the full variable domain: DGGITQSPKYLFRKEGQNVTLSCEQNLNHDAMYWYRQDPGQGLRLIYYSQIVNDFQKGDIAEGYSVSREKKESFPLTVTSAQKNPTAFYLCASRPNRGMNTEAFFGQGTRLTVV.

V is TRBV2 and J is TRBJ2-2; 7 positions agree with TRBD1. V was clipped by 6 bases and J by 6 bases; unmatched bases: 10. Germline assignment: CDR1 SNHLY and CDR2 FYNNEI. This CDR3 comprises 15 residues. This CDR3 reads CASRDQTGYAGELFF. The DNA of the CDR3 is TGTGCCAGCAGAGACCAGACAGGGTACGCCGGGGAGCTGTTTTTT.

V gene TRBV19 combines with J gene TRBJ1-2; TRBD1 might be the D (5 bases). Looked up from germline, CDR1 is LNHDA and CDR2 is SQIVND (reference sequence). The CDR3 length is 17 residues. Trimming removed 10 bases from V and 1 base from J, with 25 bases in between. Here the CDR3 DNA reads TGTGCCACCTCCGGAACCTTAACAGGAACACTTAACTATGGCTACACCTTC. Amino acid sequence: CATSGTLTGTLNYGYTF.

The chain employs TRBV5-6 and TRBJ2-3, with a weak D call TRBD1 (5 bases). Germline CDR1 and CDR2: SGHDT and YYEEEE. With 2 bases removed from V and 5 bases from J, the gap between germline ends came to 9 bases. This CDR3 has 13 residues. This CDR3 reads CASSFNDRDTQYF. The CDR3 DNA is TGTGCCAGCAGCTTTAACGACAGAGATACGCAGTATTTT.

The chain has TRBV19 and TRBJ2-1; tentatively, D is TRBD2 (6 bases). Trimming removed 2 bases at V and 15 bases at J, with 17 bases between. Germline CDR1 reads LNHDA; CDR2 reads SQIVND (reference sequence). The length of the CDR3 is 13 residues. The CDR3, as DNA: TGTGCCAGTAGTATATATCATCGGGACTCCCCGTTCTTC. Translated, it gives CASSIYHRDSPFF.